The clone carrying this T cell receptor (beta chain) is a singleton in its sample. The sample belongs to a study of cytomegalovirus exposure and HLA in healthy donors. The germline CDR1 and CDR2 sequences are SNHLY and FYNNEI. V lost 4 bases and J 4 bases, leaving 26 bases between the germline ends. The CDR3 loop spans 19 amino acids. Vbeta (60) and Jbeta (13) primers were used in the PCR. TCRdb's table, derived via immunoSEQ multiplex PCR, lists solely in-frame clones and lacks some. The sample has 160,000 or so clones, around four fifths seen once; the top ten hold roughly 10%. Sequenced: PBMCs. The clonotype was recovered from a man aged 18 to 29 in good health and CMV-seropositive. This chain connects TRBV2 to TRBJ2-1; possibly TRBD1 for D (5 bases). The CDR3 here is CASSGSPTPRVIGYNEQFF. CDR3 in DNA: TGTGCCAGCAGTGGAAGTCCCACACCCAGGGTAATAGGGTACAATGAGCAGTTCTTC.